The TCR beta chain under discussion was sequenced for a study of blood T cell repertoires in COVID-19. Study-wide background: Whether acute or convalescent, the COVID-19 samples came from the United States, Italy and Spain. PBMCs, B-cell-depleted T cells, or T cells provided the cDNA or gDNA that made up the material.

It was during active infection that Seattle patients were enrolled and then longitudinally followed. The table came from immunoSEQ multiplex PCR; TCRdb's copy has only in-frame clones and leaves some out. The data show under 400,000 clones, with 90% seen just once and 2.9% held by the top ten. Sequencing was carried out using peripheral blood. This TCR was recovered from a woman aged 25 to 45 with COVID-19, enrolled during active disease.

This CDR3 reads CASSHGENAYEQYF. CDR3 DNA sequence: TGTGCCAGCAGCCATGGGGAGAACGCCTACGAGCAGTACTTC. The chain combines TRBV16 with TRBJ2-7; possibly TRBD2 for D (5 bases). Germline V lookup: CDR1 KGHSY, CDR2 FQNENV. V gave up 3 bases and J gave up 2 bases, with 11 bases separating them. This CDR3 region has 14 residues.